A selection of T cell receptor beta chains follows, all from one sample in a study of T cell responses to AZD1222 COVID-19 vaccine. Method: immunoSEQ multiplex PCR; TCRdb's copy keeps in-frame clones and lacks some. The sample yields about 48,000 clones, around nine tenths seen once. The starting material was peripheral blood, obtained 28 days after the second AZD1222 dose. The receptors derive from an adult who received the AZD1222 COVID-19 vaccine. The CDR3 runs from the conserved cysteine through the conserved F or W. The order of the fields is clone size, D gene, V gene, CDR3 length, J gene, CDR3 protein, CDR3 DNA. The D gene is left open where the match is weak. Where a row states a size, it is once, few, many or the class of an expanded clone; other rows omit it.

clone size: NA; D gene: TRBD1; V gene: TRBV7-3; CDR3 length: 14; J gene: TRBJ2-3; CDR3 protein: CASSLGQGTDTQYF; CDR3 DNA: TGTGCCAGCAGCCTGGGACAGGGTACAGATACGCAGTATTTT
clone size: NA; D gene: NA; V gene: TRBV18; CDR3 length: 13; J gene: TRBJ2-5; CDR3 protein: CASSPPIEETQYF; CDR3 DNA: TGTGCCAGCTCACCACCGATAGAAGAGACCCAGTACTTC
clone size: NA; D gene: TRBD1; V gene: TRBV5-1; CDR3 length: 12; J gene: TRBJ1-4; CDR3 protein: CASSFRGEKLFF; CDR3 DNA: TGCGCCAGCAGCTTCAGGGGGGAAAAACTGTTTTTT
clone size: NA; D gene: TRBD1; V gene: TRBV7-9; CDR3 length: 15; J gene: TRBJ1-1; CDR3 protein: CASSPGQGFVTEAFF; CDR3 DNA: TGTGCCAGCAGCCCGGGACAGGGGTTCGTCACTGAAGCTTTCTTT
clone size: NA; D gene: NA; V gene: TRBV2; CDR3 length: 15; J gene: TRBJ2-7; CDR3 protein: CASGIPMGSSYEQYF; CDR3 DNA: TGTGCCAGCGGAATCCCAATGGGGAGCTCCTACGAGCAGTACTTC
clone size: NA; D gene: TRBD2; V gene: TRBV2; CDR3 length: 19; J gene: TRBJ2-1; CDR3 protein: CASRTNSGTSRQSYNEQFF; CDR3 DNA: TGTGCCAGCAGGACAAATAGCGGGACTTCGAGACAGTCCTACAATGAGCAGTTCTTC
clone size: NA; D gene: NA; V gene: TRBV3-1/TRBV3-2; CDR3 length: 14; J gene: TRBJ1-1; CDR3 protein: CASSPRGGNTEAFF; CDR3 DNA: TGTGCCAGCAGCCCCCGGGGGGGTAACACTGAAGCTTTCTTT
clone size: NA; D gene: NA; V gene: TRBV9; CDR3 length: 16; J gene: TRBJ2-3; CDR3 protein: CASSPRVGAYADTQYF; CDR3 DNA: TGTGCCAGCAGCCCTAGGGTAGGCGCATACGCAGATACGCAGTATTTT
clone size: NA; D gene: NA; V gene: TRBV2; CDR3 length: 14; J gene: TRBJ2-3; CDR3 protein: CASSESGGADTQYF; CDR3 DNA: TGTGCCAGCAGTGAATCCGGGGGTGCAGATACGCAGTATTTT
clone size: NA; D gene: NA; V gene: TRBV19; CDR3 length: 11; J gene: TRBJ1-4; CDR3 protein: CAGLRGEKLFF; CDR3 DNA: TGTGCCGGACTAAGGGGTGAAAAACTGTTTTTT
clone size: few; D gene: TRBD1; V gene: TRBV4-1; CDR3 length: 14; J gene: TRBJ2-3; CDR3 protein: CASSQQGDTDTQYF; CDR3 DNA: TGCGCCAGCAGCCAACAGGGGGATACAGATACGCAGTATTTT
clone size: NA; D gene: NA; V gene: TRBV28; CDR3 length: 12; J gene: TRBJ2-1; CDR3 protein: CASSRTVNEQFF; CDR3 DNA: TGTGCCAGCAGTAGGACTGTGAATGAGCAGTTCTTC
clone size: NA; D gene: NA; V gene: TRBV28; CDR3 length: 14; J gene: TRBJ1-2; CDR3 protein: CASSSGVTYYGYTF; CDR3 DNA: TGTGCCAGCAGCTCGGGAGTGACTTATTATGGCTACACCTTC
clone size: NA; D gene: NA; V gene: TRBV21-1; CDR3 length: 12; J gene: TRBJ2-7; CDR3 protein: CASSNASYEQYF; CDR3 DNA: TGTGCCAGCAGCAACGCCAGCTACGAGCAGTACTTC
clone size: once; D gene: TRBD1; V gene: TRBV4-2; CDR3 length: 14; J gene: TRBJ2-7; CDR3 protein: CASSRDRGPYEQYF; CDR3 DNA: TGTGCCAGCAGCCGGGACAGGGGGCCCTACGAGCAGTACTTC
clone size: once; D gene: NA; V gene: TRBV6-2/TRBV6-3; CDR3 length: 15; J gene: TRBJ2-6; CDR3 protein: CASSDDSSGANVLTF; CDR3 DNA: TGTGCCAGCAGCGATGACAGCTCTGGGGCCAACGTCCTGACTTTC
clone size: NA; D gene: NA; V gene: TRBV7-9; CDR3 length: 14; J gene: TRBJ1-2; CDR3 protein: CASSATRENYGYTF; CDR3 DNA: TGTGCCAGCAGCGCGACGAGGGAAAACTATGGCTACACCTTC
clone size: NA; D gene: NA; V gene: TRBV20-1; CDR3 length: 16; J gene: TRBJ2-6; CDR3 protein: CSASNRASSGANVLTF; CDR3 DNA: TGCAGTGCTAGTAACCGGGCCTCCTCTGGGGCCAACGTCCTGACTTTC
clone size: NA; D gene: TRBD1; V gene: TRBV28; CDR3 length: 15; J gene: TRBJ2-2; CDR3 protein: CATALNRGRGGELFF; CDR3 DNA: TGTGCCACCGCTCTTAACAGGGGGAGAGGCGGGGAGCTGTTTTTT
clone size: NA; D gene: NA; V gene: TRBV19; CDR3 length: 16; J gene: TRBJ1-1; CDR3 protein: CASSRFATVVTDEAFF; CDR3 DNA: TGTGCCAGTAGTAGATTCGCGACGGTGGTCACTGACGAAGCTTTCTTT
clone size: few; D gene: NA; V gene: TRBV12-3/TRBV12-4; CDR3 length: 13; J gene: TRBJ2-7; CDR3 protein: CASSLDYTYEQYF; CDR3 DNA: TGTGCCAGCAGTTTAGACTACACCTACGAGCAGTACTTC
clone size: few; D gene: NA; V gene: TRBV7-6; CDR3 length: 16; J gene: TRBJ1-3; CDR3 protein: CASSLAPGSPGNTIYF; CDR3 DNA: TGTGCCAGCAGCTTAGCCCCTGGGAGCCCTGGAAACACCATATATTTT
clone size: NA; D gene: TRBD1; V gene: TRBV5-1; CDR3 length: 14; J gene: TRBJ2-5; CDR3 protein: CASSVRQGEETQYF; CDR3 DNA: TGCGCCAGCAGCGTAAGACAGGGGGAAGAGACCCAGTACTTC
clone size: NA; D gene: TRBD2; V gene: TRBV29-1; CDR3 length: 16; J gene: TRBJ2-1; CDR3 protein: CSVGLTSGSSYNEQFF; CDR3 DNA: TGCAGCGTTGGCCTTACTAGCGGGAGCTCCTACAATGAGCAGTTCTTC
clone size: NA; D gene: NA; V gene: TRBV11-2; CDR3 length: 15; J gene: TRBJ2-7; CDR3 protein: CASSSQRDISYEQYF; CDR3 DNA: TGTGCCAGCAGCTCACAACGGGACATTTCCTACGAGCAGTACTTC
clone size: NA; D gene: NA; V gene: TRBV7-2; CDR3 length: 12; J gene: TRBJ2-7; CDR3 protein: CASSFGEGEQYF; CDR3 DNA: TGTGCCAGCAGCTTTGGTGAGGGCGAGCAGTACTTC
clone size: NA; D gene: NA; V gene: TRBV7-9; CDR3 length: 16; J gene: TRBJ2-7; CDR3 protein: CASSPGSVGTNYEQYF; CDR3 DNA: TGTGCCAGCAGCCCCGGTTCGGTCGGGACGAACTACGAGCAGTACTTC
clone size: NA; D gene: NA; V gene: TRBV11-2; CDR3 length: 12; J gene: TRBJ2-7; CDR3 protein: CASSPDWDEQYF; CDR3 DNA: TGTGCCAGCAGCCCGGACTGGGACGAGCAGTACTTC
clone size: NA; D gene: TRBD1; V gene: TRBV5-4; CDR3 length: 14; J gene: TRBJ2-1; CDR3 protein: CARIAGTAYNEQFF; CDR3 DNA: TGTGCCAGAATTGCCGGGACAGCCTACAATGAGCAGTTCTTC
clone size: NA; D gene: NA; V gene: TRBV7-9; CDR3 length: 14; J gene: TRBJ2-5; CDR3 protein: CASRSPGRQETQYF; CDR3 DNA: TGTGCCAGCAGGTCTCCGGGACGGCAAGAGACCCAGTACTTC
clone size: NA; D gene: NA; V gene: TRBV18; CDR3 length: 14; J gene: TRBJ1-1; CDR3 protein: CASSTDSMNTEAFF; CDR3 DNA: TGTGCCAGCTCAACCGACAGCATGAACACTGAAGCTTTCTTT
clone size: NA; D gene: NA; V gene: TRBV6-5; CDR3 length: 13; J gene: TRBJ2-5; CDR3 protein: CATSDIGWETQYF; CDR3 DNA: TGTGCCACCTCCGACATAGGGTGGGAGACCCAGTACTTC
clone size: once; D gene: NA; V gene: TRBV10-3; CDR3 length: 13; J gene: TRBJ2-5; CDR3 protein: CAISESKLIPQYF; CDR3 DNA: TGTGCCATCAGTGAGTCGAAACTAATCCCCCAGTACTTC
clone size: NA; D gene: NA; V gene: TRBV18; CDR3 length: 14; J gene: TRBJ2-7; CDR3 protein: CASSPRQNSYEQYF; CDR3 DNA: TGTGCCAGCTCACCACGACAGAACTCCTACGAGCAGTACTTC
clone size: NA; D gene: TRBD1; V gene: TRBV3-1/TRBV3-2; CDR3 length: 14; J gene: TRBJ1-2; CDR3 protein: CASSQQGVNVGYTF; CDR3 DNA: TGTGCCAGCAGCCAACAGGGGGTAAATGTTGGCTACACCTTC
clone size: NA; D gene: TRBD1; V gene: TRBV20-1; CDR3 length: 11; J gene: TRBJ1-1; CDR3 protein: CSGEGAAEAFF; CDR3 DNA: TGCAGTGGAGAGGGGGCCGCTGAAGCTTTCTTT
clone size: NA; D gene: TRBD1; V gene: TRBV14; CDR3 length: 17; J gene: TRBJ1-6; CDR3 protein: CASSQDLRQGVNSPLHF; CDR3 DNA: TGTGCCAGCAGCCAAGATCTCAGACAGGGGGTGAATTCACCCCTCCACTTT
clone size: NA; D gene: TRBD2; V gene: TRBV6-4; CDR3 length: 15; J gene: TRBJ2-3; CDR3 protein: CASSETSDSTDTQYF; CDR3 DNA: TGTGCCAGCAGCGAAACTAGCGATAGCACAGATACGCAGTATTTT
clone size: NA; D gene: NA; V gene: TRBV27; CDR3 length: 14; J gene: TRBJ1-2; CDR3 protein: CASSLTGTFKGYTF; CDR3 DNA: TGTGCCAGCAGTTTAACGGGGACCTTCAAGGGCTACACCTTC
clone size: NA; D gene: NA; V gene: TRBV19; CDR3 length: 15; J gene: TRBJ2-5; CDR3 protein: CASSMGTNGWETQYF; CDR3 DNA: TGTGCCAGTAGTATGGGAACGAACGGGTGGGAGACCCAGTACTTC